This is a list of T cell receptor beta chains from one sample in a study of OX40 agonist ivuxolimab in advanced cancers. TCRdb keeps only in-frame clones here, not all; method: immunoSEQ multiplex PCR. The table lists some 60,000 clones, roughly 84% of them singletons. The source was CD4+ or CD8+ T cells sorted from blood, collected in a trial of the OX40 agonist ivuxolimab. These receptors all stem from an adult with an advanced solid tumor such as melanoma, head and neck, liver or kidney cancer. The CDR3 runs from the conserved cysteine through the conserved F or W. The order of the fields is D gene, clone size, J gene, V gene, CDR3 DNA, CDR3 protein. D genes are given only for firm matches. Expanded clones get a size class; other rows say once, few or many, or leave the size out.

d_call: .; clone_size: once; j_call: TRBJ1-4; v_call: TRBV19; cdr3_nt: TGTGCCAGTAGTATTCGACAGAATGAAAAACTGTTTTTT; cdr3_aa: CASSIRQNEKLFF
d_call: .; clone_size: .; j_call: TRBJ1-1; v_call: TRBV7-2; cdr3_nt: TGTGCCAGCAGCTTAGCAGGGAGCGCTGAAGCTTTCTTT; cdr3_aa: CASSLAGSAEAFF
d_call: TRBD1; clone_size: .; j_call: TRBJ1-5; v_call: TRBV7-2; cdr3_nt: TGTGCCAGCAGTCTAGACAGGGGGGGTCAGCCCCAGCATTTT; cdr3_aa: CASSLDRGGQPQHF
d_call: .; clone_size: .; j_call: TRBJ2-3; v_call: TRBV6-1; cdr3_nt: TGTGCCAGCGTCGGCTACACAGATACGCAGTATTTT; cdr3_aa: CASVGYTDTQYF
d_call: .; clone_size: .; j_call: TRBJ2-5; v_call: TRBV5-4; cdr3_nt: TGTGCCAGCAGCCTTGGAGAGGAGGCCCAGTACTTC; cdr3_aa: CASSLGEEAQYF
d_call: TRBD1; clone_size: .; j_call: TRBJ2-7; v_call: TRBV14; cdr3_nt: TGTGCCAGCAGTTTCGGACAGGGCGAGCAGTACTTC; cdr3_aa: CASSFGQGEQYF
d_call: TRBD1; clone_size: .; j_call: TRBJ1-2; v_call: TRBV5-1; cdr3_nt: TGCGCCAGCAGCACGACAGGGGGAGACTATGGCTACACCTTC; cdr3_aa: CASSTTGGDYGYTF
d_call: .; clone_size: once; j_call: TRBJ2-2; v_call: TRBV6-5; cdr3_nt: TGTGCCAGCAGGAGAGACGGCGCGAACACCGGGGAGCTGTTTTTT; cdr3_aa: CASRRDGANTGELFF
d_call: .; clone_size: once; j_call: TRBJ1-2; v_call: TRBV30; cdr3_nt: TGTGCCTGGAGGACAGTCAAAACCTATGGCTACACCTTC; cdr3_aa: CAWRTVKTYGYTF
d_call: TRBD1; clone_size: .; j_call: TRBJ2-2; v_call: TRBV27; cdr3_nt: TGTGCCAGCAGCCGGAGTCGGGGACAGGGAGTCGGGATGGGCCCCGGGGAGCTGTTTTTT; cdr3_aa: CASSRSRGQGVGMGPGELFF
d_call: .; clone_size: .; j_call: TRBJ1-6; v_call: TRBV30; cdr3_nt: TGTGCCTGGAGCGGCAGCGGGTGGGGTTATTCACCCCTCCACTTT; cdr3_aa: CAWSGSGWGYSPLHF
d_call: .; clone_size: .; j_call: TRBJ2-5; v_call: TRBV29-1; cdr3_nt: TGCAGCGTTGCCAGTTCAGAGACCCAGTACTTC; cdr3_aa: CSVASSETQYF
d_call: .; clone_size: .; j_call: TRBJ1-2; v_call: TRBV19; cdr3_nt: TGTGCCAGTAGTATTGTAGGACAGCACTATGGCTACACCTTC; cdr3_aa: CASSIVGQHYGYTF
d_call: .; clone_size: .; j_call: TRBJ2-6; v_call: TRBV7-9; cdr3_nt: TGTGCCAGCAGCTTAGGAACCTCAGGCTCTGGGGCCAACGTCCTGACTTTC; cdr3_aa: CASSLGTSGSGANVLTF
d_call: TRBD1; clone_size: .; j_call: TRBJ1-4; v_call: TRBV7-2; cdr3_nt: TGTGCCAGCAGCATTACAGGGGGCCTCGAAAAACTGTTTTTT; cdr3_aa: CASSITGGLEKLFF
d_call: .; clone_size: .; j_call: TRBJ2-5; v_call: TRBV28; cdr3_nt: TGTGCCACCCGGTCCCCTTTAGCGCCCGGGGGGACCCAGTACTTC; cdr3_aa: CATRSPLAPGGTQYF